The 9 T cell receptor beta chains presented below share a single source sample, sequenced in a study of blood T cell repertoires in COVID-19. This table comes from immunoSEQ multiplex PCR, and its TCRdb copy is limited to in-frame clones, with some not included. Of under 150,000 clones in the sample, approximately 85% were seen once. The specimen sequenced was peripheral blood. The receptors here all came from a woman aged 55-70 years with COVID-19, enrolled during active disease.

V is TRBV5-5 and J is TRBJ2-1; the D gene is possibly TRBD2 (6 bases). V shed 6 bases and J shed 4 bases, with 17 bases lying between them. The CDR3 is 15 amino acids. Germline lookup yields CDR1 SGHKS and CDR2 YYEKEE (reference sequence). The CDR3 loop is CASTMRGGAYNEQFF. The CDR3 bases are TGTGCCAGCACTATGAGGGGCGGGGCGTACAATGAGCAGTTCTTC.

The chain combines TRBV25-1 with TRBJ1-4; TRBD1 might be the D (5 bases). V was pared by 6 bases and J by 8 bases, with 22 bases between. CDR1 is MGHDK and CDR2 is SYGVNS in the germline V gene. The CDR3 is 16 residues long. DNA for the CDR3: TGTGCCAGCAGGGCCAATGGCAGGCAGGGAGGCGAAAAACTGTTTTTT. Translating gives CASRANGRQGGEKLFF. Supplemented by reference TRBV25-1 and TRBJ1-4, the full variable domain reads EADIYQTPRYLVIGTGKKITLECSQTMGHDKMYWYQQDPGMELHLIHYSYGVNSTEKGDLSSESTVSRIRTEHFPLTLESARPSHTSQYLCASRANGRQGGEKLFFGSGTQLSVL.

The CDR3 nucleotides read TGTGCCAGCAGCTTTAAGCGGGGGGGCACCGGGGAGCTGTTTTTT. Amino acid sequence: CASSFKRGGTGELFF. V usage is TRBV11-3 and J usage is TRBJ2-2; 10 bases line up with TRBD2. The CDR3 covers 15 residues. With 3 bases clipped from V and 4 bases from J, the junction kept 2 bases outside the gene matches. Germline V gene sequence: CDR1 SGHNT, CDR2 YENEEA.

The chain employs TRBV5-1 and TRBJ1-2; TRBD1 might be the D (6 bases). The germline CDR1 and CDR2 sequences are SGHRS and YFSETQ. The CDR3 consists of 15 residues. Deletions cut 4 bases from V and 6 bases from J, with 19 bases between. The CDR3, as DNA: TGCGCCAGCAGCGCCTACCAGGGGATAGGAAATGGCTACACCTTC. Its protein is CASSAYQGIGNGYTF.

The chain combines TRBV4-1 with TRBJ2-2, with a possible D match to TRBD2 (5 bases). The CDR3 contains 15 residues. CDR1 MGHRA and CDR2 YSYEKL come from the germline V gene. V was clipped by 4 bases and J by 4 bases, with 13 bases between them. The CDR3 DNA is TGCGCCAGCAGCCCCCGGGGTCTGAGCACCGGGGAGCTGTTTTTT. It encodes CASSPRGLSTGELFF.

The chain couples TRBV5-1 to TRBJ2-1; 7 nucleotides line up with TRBD1. The J segment lost 4 bases and the V segment lost 2 bases, leaving 3 bases of the junction unmatched. The CDR3 length is 14 residues. Germline CDR1 and CDR2: SGHRS and YFSETQ. The CDR3 here is CASSFRGQYNEQFF. CDR3 nucleotides: TGCGCCAGCAGCTTTAGGGGACAGTACAATGAGCAGTTCTTC.

The chain combines TRBV20-1 with TRBJ1-3; D is uncertain. The V gene lost 3 bases and the J gene lost 0 bases, with 9 bases spanning the gap. CDR3 length equals 14 residues. CDR1 and CDR2 from the germline V gene are DFQATT and SNEGSKA (reference sequence). The CDR3 nucleotides are TGCAGTGCTAGTGATCCGTACTCTGGAAACACCATATATTTT. Protein: CSASDPYSGNTIYF.

The chain uses TRBV3-1 (or the pseudogene TRBV3-2) and TRBJ1-1, with D hard to call. The germline gives CDR1 LGHDT, CDR2 YNNKEL (reference sequence). Trimming removed 2 bases at V and 3 bases at J, with 7 bases between. This CDR3 has 13 residues. The CDR3 sequence is CASSQLADTEAFF. CDR3 in DNA: TGTGCCAGCAGCCAACTAGCGGACACTGAAGCTTTCTTT.

V usage is TRBV5-8 and J usage is TRBJ1-4; D gene uncertain. The CDR3 runs to 15 residues. V shed 0 bases and J shed 4 bases, with 10 bases lying between them. Germline V CDR1 and CDR2: SGHTS, YDEGEE. Here the CDR3 reads CASSLDGNRNEKLFF. The CDR3 region has the DNA TGTGCCAGCAGCTTGGACGGGAATCGTAATGAAAAACTGTTTTTT.